This TCR beta chain emerged from a study of identifying expanded T cells in peripheral blood. This clone was counted a single time. Germline V lookup: CDR1 MNHNY, CDR2 SVGAGI (reference sequence). Trimming stripped 1 base from V and 6 bases from J, with 10 bases between. This CDR3 has 14 amino acids. Profiling relied on immunoSEQ multiplex PCR, and the TCRdb table lists in-frame clones only, not all of them. The data contain about 80,000 clones, around 89% of them singletons. This clonotype was sampled from a person aged 18 to 70 in good health. The sample was blood. The chain links TRBV6-6 to TRBJ1-5, with D possibly matching TRBD1 (5 bases). CDR3 DNA: TGTGCCAGCAGTTACTATGGACAAGGTCAGCCCCAGCATTTT. As protein: CASSYYGQGQPQHF.